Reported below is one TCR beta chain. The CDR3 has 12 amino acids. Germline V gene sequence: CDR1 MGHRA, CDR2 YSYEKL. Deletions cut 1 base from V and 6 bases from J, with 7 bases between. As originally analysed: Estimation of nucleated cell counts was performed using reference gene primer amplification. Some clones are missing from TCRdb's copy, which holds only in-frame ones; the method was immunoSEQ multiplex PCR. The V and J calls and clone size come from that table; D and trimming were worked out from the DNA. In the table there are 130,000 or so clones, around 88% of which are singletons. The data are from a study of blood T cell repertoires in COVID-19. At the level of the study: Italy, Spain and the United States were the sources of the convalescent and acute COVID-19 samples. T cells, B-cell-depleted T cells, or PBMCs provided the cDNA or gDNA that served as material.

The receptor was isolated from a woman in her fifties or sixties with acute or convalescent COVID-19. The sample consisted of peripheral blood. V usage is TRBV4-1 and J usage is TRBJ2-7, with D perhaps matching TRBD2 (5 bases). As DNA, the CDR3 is TGCGCCAGCAGCCAAGTTGCGGGCGAGCAGTACTTC. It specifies CASSQVAGEQYF.